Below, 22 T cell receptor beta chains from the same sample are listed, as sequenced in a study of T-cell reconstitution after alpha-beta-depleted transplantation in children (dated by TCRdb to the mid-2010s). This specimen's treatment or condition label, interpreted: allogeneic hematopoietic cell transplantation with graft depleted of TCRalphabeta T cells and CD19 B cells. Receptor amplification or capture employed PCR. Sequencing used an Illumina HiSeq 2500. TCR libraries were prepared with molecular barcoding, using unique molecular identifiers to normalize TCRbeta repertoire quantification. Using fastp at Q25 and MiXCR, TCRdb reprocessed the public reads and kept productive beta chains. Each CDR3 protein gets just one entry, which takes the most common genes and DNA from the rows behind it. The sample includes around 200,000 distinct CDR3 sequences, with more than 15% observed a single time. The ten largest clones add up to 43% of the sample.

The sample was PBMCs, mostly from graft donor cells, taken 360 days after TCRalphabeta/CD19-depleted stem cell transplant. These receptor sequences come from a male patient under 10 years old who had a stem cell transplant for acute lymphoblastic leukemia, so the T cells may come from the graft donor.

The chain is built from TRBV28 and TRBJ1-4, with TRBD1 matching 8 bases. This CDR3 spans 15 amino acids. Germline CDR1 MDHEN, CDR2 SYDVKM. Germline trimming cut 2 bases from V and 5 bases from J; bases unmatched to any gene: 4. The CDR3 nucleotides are TGTGCCAGCAGTTTACAACAGGGGGGCAATGAAAAACTGTTTTTT. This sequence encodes CASSLQQGGNEKLFF.

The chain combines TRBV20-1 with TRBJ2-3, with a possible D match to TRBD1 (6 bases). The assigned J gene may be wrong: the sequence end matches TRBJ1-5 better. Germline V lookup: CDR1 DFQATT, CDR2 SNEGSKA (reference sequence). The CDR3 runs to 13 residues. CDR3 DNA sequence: TGCAGTGCCACGACAAGGGGGGAAGATACGCAGCATTTT. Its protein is CSATTRGEDTQHF.

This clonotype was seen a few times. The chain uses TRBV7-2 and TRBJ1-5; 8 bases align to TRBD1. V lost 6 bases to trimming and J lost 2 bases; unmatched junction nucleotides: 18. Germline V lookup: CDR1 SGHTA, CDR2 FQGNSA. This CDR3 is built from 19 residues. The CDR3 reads CASSRNAGQGAGGNQPQHF. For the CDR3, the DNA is TGTGCCAGCAGTAGAAATGCCGGACAGGGCGCGGGCGGCAATCAGCCCCAGCATTTT.

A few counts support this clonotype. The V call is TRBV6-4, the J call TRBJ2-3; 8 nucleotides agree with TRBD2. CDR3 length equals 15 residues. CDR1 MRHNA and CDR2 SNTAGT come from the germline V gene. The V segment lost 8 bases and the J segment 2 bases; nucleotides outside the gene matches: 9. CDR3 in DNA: TGTGCCAGCGGACTTGCGGGGGGTCTCACAGATACGCAGTATTTT. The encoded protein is CASGLAGGLTDTQYF.

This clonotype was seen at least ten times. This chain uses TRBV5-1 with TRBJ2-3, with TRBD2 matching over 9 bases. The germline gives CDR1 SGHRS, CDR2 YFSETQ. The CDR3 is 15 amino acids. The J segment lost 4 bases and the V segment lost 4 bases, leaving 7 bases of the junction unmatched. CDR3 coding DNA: TGCGCCAGCAGCCTGGGGACTAGCTATGCAGATACGCAGTATTTT. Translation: CASSLGTSYADTQYF.

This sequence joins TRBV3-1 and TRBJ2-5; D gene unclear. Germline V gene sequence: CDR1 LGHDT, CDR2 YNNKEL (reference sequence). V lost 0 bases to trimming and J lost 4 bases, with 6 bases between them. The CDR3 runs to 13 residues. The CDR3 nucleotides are TGTGCCAGCAGCCAAGAGATCGGAGAGACCCAGTACTTC. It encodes CASSQEIGETQYF.

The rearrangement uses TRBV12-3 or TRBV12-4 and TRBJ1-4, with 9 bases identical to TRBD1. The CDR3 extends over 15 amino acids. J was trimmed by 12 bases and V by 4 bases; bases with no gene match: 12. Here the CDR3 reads CASSSLTGGGIELFF. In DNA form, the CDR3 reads TGTGCCAGCAGTTCCCTGACAGGGGGTGGTATTGAACTGTTTTTT.

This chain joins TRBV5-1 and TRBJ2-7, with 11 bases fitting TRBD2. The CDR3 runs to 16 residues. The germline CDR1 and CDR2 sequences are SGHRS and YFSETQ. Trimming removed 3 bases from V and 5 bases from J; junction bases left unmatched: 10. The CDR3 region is CASSSLAGGPHHEQYF. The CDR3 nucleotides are TGCGCCAGCAGCTCTTTAGCGGGGGGGCCCCACCACGAGCAGTACTTC. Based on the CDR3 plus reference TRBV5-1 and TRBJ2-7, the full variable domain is KAGVTQTPRYLIKTRGQQVTLSCSPISGHRSVSWYQQTPGQGLQFLFEYFSETQRNKGNFPGRFSGRQFSNSRSEMNVSTLELGDSALYLCASSSLAGGPHHEQYFGPGTRLTVT.

This CDR3 reads CASSPRLAGGGDTQYF. CDR3 bases: TGTGCCAGCAGCCCTCGGCTAGCGGGGGGGGGAGATACGCAGTATTTT. The chain carries TRBV7-2 and TRBJ2-3; TRBD2 matches at 12 bases. The V gene's germline CDR1 is SGHTA and CDR2 FQGNSA. V gave up 5 bases and J gave up 5 bases; unmatched junction bases: 8. The CDR3 is 16 residues long.

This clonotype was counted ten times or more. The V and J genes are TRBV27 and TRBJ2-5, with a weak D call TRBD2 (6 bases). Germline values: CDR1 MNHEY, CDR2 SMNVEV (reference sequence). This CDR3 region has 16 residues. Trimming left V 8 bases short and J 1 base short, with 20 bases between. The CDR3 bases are TGTGCCAGCGCCCTGGGAGCGGCGGGACTCCAAGAGACCCAGTACTTC. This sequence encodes CASALGAAGLQETQYF.

The CDR3 nucleotides read TGTGCCAGCAGCCCTTACCCTAGCGGGGGGCGGGAGACCCAGTACTTC. Residues: CASSPYPSGGRETQYF. The chain combines TRBV11-2 with TRBJ2-5; the match to TRBD2 covers 11 bases. The CDR3 length is 16 residues. Germline V CDR1 and CDR2: SGHAT, FQNNGV. V trimming: 5 bases; J trimming: 5 bases; junction bases outside the gene matches: 10.

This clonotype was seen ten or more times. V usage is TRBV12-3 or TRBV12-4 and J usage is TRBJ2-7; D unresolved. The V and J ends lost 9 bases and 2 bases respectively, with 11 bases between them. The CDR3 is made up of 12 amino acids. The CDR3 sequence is CASRPAAYEQYF. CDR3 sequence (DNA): TGTGCCAGTAGACCAGCCGCCTACGAGCAGTACTTC.

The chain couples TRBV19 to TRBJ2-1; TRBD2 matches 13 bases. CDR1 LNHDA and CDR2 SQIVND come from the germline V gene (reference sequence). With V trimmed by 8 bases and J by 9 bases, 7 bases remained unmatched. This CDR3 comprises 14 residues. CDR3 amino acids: CASGRGLAGLEQFF. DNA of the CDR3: TGTGCCAGTGGGAGGGGACTAGCGGGACTTGAGCAGTTCTTC.

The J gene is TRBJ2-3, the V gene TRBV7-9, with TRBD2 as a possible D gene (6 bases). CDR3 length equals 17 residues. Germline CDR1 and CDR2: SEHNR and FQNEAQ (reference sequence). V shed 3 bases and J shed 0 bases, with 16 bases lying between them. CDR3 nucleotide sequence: TGTGCCAGCAGCTTCCGACGCGGGGCACCCAGCACAGATACGCAGTATTTT. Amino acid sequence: CASSFRRGAPSTDTQYF.

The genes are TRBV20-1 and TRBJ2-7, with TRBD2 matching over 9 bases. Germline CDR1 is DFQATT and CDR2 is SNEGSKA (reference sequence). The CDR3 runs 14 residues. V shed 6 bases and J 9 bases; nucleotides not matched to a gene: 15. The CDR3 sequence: CSASKGLADEGQYF. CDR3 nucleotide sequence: TGCAGTGCCTCCAAGGGACTAGCAGATGAGGGGCAGTACTTC.

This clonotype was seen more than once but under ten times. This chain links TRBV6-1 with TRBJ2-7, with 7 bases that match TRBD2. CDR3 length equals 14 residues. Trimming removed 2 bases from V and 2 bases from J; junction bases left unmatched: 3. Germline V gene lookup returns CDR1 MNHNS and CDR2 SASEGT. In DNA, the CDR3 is TGTGCCAGCAGTGAACCCGGGGGGACCTACGAGCAGTACTTC. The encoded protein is CASSEPGGTYEQYF.

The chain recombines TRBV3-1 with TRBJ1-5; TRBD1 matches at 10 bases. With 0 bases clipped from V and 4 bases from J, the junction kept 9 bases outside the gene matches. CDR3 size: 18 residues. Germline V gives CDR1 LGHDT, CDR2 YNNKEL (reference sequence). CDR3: CASSQEVKMDRGNQPQHF. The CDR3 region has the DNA TGTGCCAGCAGCCAAGAAGTAAAGATGGACAGGGGGAATCAGCCCCAGCATTTT.

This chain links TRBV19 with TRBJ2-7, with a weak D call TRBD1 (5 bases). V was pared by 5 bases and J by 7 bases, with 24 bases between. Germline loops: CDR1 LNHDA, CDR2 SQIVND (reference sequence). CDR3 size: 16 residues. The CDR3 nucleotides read TGTGCCAGTAGTTTCCTTACCGGGTCCCGGACATGGGAGCAGTACTTC. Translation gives CASSFLTGSRTWEQYF.

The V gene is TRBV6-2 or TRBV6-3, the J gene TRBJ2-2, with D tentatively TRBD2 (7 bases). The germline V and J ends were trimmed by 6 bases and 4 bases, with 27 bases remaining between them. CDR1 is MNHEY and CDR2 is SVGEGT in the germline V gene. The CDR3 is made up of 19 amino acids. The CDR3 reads CASSYPPPGGHLGTGELFF. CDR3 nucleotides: TGTGCCAGCAGCTACCCCCCACCCGGGGGGCATTTGGGCACCGGGGAGCTGTTTTTT.

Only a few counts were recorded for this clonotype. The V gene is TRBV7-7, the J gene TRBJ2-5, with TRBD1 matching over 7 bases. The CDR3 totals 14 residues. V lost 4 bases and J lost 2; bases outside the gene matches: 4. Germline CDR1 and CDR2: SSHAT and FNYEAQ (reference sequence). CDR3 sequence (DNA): TGTGCCAGCAGCTCCGGGACAGTTCAAGAGACCCAGTACTTC. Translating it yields CASSSGTVQETQYF.

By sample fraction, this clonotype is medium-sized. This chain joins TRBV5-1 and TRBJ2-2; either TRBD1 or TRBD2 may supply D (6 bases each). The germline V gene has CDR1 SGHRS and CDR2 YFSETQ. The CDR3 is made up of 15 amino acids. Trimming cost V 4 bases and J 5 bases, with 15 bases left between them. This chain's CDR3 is CASSEQGLGTGELFF. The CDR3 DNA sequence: TGCGCCAGCAGCGAACAGGGACTTGGGACCGGGGAGCTGTTTTTT.

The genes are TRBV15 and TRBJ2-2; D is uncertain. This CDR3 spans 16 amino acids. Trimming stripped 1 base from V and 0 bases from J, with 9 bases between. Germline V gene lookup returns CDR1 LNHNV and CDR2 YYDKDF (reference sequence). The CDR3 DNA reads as TGTGCCACCAGCAGAGCCCGGTCGGCGAACACCGGGGAGCTGTTTTTT. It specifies CATSRARSANTGELFF.